Below, 2 T cell receptor beta chains from the same sample are listed, as sequenced in a study of shared T cell receptors in the human thymus. Here immunoSEQ multiplex PCR was the method, and the copy in TCRdb shows in-frame clones only, minus some. The data hold more than 550,000 clones, with 70% to 90% observed a single time. The data also belong to a second study, concerning human thymus T cells.

The specimen was thymocytes. The receptor source for this set is a girl younger than two with a congenital heart defect.

This clone came up once. This chain uses TRBV4-1 with TRBJ1-2, with 8 bases matching TRBD1. V gave up 3 bases and J gave up 8 bases; unmatched junction bases: 17. Per germline, CDR1 MGHRA and CDR2 YSYEKL. The CDR3 has 17 amino acids. The chain's CDR3 is CASSQEEKGQGDHGYTF. CDR3 nucleotide sequence: TGCGCCAGCAGCCAGGAAGAGAAAGGACAGGGAGATCACGGCTACACCTTC.

This clone has only one observation. The genes are TRBV5-6 and TRBJ1-3, with 7 bases fitting TRBD1. V lost 0 bases to trimming and J lost 4 bases; unmatched junction nucleotides: 4. This CDR3 has 15 residues. Per the germline V gene, CDR1 is SGHDT and CDR2 is YYEEEE. The CDR3 bases are TGTGCCAGCAGCTTGGAGGAGGGGGCGGGAAACACCATATATTTT. Amino acid sequence: CASSLEEGAGNTIYF.